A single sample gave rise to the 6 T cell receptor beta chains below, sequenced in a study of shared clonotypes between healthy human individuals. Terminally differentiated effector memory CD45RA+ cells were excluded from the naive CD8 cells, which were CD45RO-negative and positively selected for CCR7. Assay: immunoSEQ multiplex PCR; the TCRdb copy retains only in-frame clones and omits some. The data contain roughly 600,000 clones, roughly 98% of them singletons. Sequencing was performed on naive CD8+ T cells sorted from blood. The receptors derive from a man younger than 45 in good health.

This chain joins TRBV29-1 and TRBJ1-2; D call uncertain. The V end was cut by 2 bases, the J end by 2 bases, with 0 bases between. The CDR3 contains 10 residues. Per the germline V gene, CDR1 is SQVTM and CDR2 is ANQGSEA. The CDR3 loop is CSVENYGYTF. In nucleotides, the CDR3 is TGCAGCGTTGAAAACTATGGCTACACCTTC.

CDR3 in amino acids: CASSPKALAVTDTQYF. Here the CDR3 DNA reads TGTGCCAGCTCACCAAAGGCCCTAGCTGTCACAGATACGCAGTATTTT. The chain carries TRBV18 and TRBJ2-3, with D maybe TRBD2 (5 bases). Germline V gene lookup returns CDR1 KGHSH and CDR2 LQKENI. V lost 2 bases and J 2 bases, leaving 14 bases between the germline ends. The CDR3 covers 16 residues.

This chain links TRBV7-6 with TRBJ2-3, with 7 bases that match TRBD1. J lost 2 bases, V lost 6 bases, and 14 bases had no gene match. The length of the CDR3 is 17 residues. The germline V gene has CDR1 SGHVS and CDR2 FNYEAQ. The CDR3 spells CASSSPDRVYPTDTQYF. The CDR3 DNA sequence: TGTGCCAGCAGTTCCCCCGACAGGGTCTACCCCACAGATACGCAGTATTTT.

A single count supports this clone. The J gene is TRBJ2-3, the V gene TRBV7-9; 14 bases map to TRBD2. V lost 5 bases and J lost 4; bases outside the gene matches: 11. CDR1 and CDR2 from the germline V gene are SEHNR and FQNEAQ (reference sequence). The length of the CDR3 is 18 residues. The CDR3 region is CASSPRLAGGPSADTQYF. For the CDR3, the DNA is TGTGCCAGCAGCCCCAGACTAGCGGGAGGGCCGAGCGCAGATACGCAGTATTTT.

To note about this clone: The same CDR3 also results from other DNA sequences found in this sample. As DNA, the CDR3 is TGCAGCGTCGATACTAGCGGTACCTACAATGAGCAGTTCTTC. It yields the protein CSVDTSGTYNEQFF. The rearrangement uses TRBV29-1 and TRBJ2-1, with TRBD2 matching 8 bases. CDR1 and CDR2 from the germline V gene are SQVTM and ANQGSEA. This CDR3 region has 14 residues. V gave up 6 bases and J gave up 2 bases; unmatched junction bases: 6.

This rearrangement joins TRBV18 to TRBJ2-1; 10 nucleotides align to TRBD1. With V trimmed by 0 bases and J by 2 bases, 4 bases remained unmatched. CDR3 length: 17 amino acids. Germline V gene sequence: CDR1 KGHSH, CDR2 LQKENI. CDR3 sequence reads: CASSPPLGTGAYNEQFF. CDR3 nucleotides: TGTGCCAGCTCACCACCTTTAGGGACAGGGGCCTACAATGAGCAGTTCTTC.